These T cell receptor beta chains were read from a single sample in a study of long-term antiretroviral therapy in people with HIV. TCRdb keeps only in-frame clones here, not all; method: immunoSEQ multiplex PCR. Altogether roughly 16,000 clones are present, less than 95% being singletons, with the ten largest covering 4.6%. Sequences were derived from unsorted PBMCs, sampled roughly 6.2 years after starting antiretroviral therapy. The origin of the receptors is a woman aged 45-60 years with HIV. Both conserved end residues are trimmed from each CDR3. The D gene is left open where the match is weak.

>TRBD2|TRBV5-1
ASSTLAGGPGEQF
>-|TRBV5-1
ASSPEGTYSNQPQH
>-|TRBV6-5
ASSYSYISGANVLT
>-|TRBV7-2
ASSLEGGRSNQPQH
>-|TRBV7-2
ASSITTGTGYEQY
>-|TRBV11-2
ASSLKGDKYNEQF
>-|TRBV30
AWSASTDTQY
>-|TRBV6-1
ASSVQGTGRAEAF
>-|TRBV7-9
ASDGGYNEQF
>TRBD2|TRBV6-5
ATAPSGSYEQY
>-|TRBV6-5
ASSYPQNGAYEQY
>-|TRBV5-5
ASSPIGRANEQY
>-|TRBV18
ASSPRQVQMNTEAF
>TRBD1|TRBV30
AWSSTHRGPTELEETQY
>-|TRBV7-2
ASSLSGTNPTYEQY
>TRBD2|TRBV7-2
ASSDYLRGGYEQY
>-|TRBV12-5
ASGPGASGNTIY
>-|TRBV6-6
ASSTGMSTEAF
>-|TRBV14
ASSHFYQQY
>-|TRBV30
AWRQGHSGNTIY
>-|TRBV7-9
ASSSGRAF
>TRBD1|TRBV29-1
SVEVGGQFNEQY
>-|TRBV28
ASSLREKLF
>TRBD2|TRBV29-1
SVEDLREGPIEQF
>-|TRBV10-3
AISEMNTEAF
>TRBD2|TRBV2
ASSEAGLAGGSEQF
>-|TRBV12-5
ASGFGGPGDEQF
>-|TRBV6-1
ASIFGVSGANVLT
>-|TRBV5-1
ASSLGLDGMNTEAF
>-|TRBV15
ATSRVGELF
>-|TRBV6-5
ASSYSGGNQPQH
>-|TRBV18
ASSPPLDATSDTQY
>-|TRBV30
AWSRGGITEAF